This T cell receptor (beta chain) emerged from a study of blood T cells in healthy people across ages. Every participating donor contributed about 10 milliliters of peripheral blood through a draw. The use of a sample-barcoded 5' primer and a J-beta primer mix characterized a second PCR of roughly 6 to 11 cycles. TCRdb reprocessed the 5' RACE reads with MiXCR, giving one entry per CDR3 protein. The top ten clones hold about 3.6% of a sample with 600,000 or so distinct CDR3 sequences, roughly 21% of them seen once. Trimming took off 4 bases at V and 3 bases at J, with 9 bases between the two ends. This CDR3 is 13 amino acids long. Looked up from germline, CDR1 is SNHLY and CDR2 is FYNNEI. This clonotype was detected only a few times.

This TCR derives from a man between 65 and 79 years old in good health. The chain uses TRBV2 and TRBJ2-5, with TRBD2 as a possible D gene (6 bases). The sequencing sample was made of blood. In DNA form, the CDR3 reads TGTGCCAGCAGTGGGGGAGGAAAAGAGACCCAGTACTTC. Its protein is CASSGGGKETQYF.